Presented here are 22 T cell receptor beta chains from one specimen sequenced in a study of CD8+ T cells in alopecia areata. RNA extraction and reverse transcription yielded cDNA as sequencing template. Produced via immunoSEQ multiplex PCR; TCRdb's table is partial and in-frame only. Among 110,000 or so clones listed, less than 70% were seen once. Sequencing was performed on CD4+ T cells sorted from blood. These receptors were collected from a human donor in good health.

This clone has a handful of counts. The CDR3 bases are TGCAGCGTTGAAGAGGTCAGGGATGGCTACACCTTC. Protein product: CSVEEVRDGYTF. The rearrangement uses TRBV29-1 and TRBJ1-2; a weak D match, TRBD1 (5 bases). Trimming stripped 0 bases from V and 6 bases from J, with 8 bases between. The CDR3 length is 12 residues. CDR1 SQVTM and CDR2 ANQGSEA come from the germline V gene.

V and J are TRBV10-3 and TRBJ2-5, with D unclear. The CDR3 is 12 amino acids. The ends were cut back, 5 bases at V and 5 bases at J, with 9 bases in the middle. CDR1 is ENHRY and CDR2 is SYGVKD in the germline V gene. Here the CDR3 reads CAISPPGETQYF. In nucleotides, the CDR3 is TGTGCCATCAGTCCGCCCGGGGAGACCCAGTACTTC.

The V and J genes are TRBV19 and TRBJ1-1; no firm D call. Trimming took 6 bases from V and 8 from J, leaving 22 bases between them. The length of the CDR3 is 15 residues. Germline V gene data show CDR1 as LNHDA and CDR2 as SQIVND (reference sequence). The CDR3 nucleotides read TGTGCCAGTAGGGCCCGGGCCTATTATTCCGGAGAAGCTTTCTTT. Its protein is CASRARAYYSGEAFF.

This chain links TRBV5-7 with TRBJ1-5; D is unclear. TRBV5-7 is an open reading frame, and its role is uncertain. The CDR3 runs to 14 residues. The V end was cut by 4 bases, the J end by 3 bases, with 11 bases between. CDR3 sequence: CASSPRCHNQPQHF. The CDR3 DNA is TGTGCCAGCAGCCCGAGATGTCACAATCAGCCCCAGCATTTT.

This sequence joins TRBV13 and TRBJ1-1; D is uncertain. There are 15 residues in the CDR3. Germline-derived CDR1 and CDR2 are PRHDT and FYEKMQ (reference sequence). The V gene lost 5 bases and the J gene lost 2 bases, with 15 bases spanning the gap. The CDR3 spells CASSEHRGLNTEAFF. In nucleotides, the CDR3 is TGTGCCAGCAGCGAACATCGAGGCTTAAACACTGAAGCTTTCTTT.

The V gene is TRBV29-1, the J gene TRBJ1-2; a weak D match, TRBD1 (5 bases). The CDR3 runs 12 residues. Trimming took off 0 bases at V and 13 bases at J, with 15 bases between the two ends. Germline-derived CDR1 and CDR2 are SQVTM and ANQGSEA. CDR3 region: CSVEDLGRLGTF. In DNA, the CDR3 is TGCAGCGTTGAAGATCTGGGACGCCTGGGCACCTTC.

This CDR3 is CASTPAGGQGSGANVLTF. The CDR3 coding sequence is TGTGCCAGCACCCCTGCTGGGGGACAGGGCTCTGGGGCCAACGTCCTGACTTTC. This chain joins TRBV25-1 and TRBJ2-6, with 9 positions matching TRBD1. This CDR3 is 18 amino acids long. CDR1 and CDR2 from the germline V gene are MGHDK and SYGVNS. After removal of 7 bases from V and 0 bases from J, the junction contained 10 bases not matched to a gene.

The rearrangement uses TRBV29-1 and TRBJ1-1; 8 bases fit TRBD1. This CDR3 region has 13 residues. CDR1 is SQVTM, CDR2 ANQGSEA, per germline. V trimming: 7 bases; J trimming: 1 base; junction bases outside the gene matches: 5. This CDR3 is CSAQGAPNTEAFF. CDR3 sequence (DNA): TGCAGCGCGCAGGGGGCGCCGAACACTGAAGCTTTCTTT.

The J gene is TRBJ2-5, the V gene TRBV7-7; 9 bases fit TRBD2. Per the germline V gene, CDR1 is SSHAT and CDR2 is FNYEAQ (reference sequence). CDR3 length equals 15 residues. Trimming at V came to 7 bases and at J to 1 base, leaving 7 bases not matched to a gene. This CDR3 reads CASTLGGLAQETQYF. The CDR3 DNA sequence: TGTGCCAGCACCTTGGGGGGACTAGCCCAAGAGACCCAGTACTTC.

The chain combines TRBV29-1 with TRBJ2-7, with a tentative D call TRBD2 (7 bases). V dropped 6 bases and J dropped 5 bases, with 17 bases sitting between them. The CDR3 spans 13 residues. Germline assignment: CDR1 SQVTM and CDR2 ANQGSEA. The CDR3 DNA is TGCAGCGTGTCCCCCAGGGGACTACACGAGCAGTACTTC. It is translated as CSVSPRGLHEQYF.

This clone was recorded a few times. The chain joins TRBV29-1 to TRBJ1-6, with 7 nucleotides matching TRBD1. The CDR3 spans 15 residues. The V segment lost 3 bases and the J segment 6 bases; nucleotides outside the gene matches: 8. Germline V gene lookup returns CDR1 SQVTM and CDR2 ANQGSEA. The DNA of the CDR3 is TGCAGCGTTGATCCGGGACAGCTTCCTAATTCACCCCTCCACTTT. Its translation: CSVDPGQLPNSPLHF.

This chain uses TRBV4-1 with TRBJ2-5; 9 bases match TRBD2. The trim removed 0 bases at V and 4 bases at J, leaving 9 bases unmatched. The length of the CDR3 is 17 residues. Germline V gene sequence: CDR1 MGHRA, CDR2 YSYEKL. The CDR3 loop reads CASSQEAGGLYGETQYF. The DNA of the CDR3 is TGCGCCAGCAGCCAAGAGGCGGGGGGGCTCTATGGAGAGACCCAGTACTTC.

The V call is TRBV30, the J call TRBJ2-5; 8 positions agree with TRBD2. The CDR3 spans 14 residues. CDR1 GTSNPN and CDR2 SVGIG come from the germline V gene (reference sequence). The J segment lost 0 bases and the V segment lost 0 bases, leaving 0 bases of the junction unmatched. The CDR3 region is CAWSVLADQETQYF. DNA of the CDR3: TGTGCCTGGAGTGTACTAGCGGACCAAGAGACCCAGTACTTC.

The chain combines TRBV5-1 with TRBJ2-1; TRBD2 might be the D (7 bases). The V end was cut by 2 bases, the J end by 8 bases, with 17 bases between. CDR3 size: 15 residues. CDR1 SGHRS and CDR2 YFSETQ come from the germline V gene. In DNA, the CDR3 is TGCGCCAGCAGCTTTGGGGCGGGGGCTCTACATGAGCAGTTCTTC. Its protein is CASSFGAGALHEQFF.

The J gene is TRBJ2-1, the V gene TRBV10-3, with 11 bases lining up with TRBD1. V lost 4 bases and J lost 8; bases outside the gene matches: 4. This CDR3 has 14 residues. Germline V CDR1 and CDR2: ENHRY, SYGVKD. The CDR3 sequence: CAISGDRGRDEQFF. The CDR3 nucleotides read TGTGCCATCAGTGGGGACAGGGGGAGGGATGAGCAGTTCTTC.

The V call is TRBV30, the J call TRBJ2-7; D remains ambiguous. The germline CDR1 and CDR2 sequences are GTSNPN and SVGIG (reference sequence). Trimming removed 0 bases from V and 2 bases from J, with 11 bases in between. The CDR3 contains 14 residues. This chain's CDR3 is CAWSVPPTTYEQYF. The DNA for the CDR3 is TGTGCCTGGAGTGTGCCACCTACCACCTACGAGCAGTACTTC.

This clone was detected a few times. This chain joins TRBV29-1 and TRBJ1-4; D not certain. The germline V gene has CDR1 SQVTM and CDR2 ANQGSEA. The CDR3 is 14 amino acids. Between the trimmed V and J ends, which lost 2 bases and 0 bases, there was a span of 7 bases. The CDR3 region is CSVERLATNEKLFF. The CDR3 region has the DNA TGCAGCGTTGAAAGGCTTGCAACTAATGAAAAACTGTTTTTT.

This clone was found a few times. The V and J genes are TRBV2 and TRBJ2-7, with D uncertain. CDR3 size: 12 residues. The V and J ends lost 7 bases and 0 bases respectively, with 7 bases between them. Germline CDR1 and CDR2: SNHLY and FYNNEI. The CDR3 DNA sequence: TGTGCCAGCAAGGAGAGCTCCTACGAGCAGTACTTC. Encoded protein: CASKESSYEQYF.

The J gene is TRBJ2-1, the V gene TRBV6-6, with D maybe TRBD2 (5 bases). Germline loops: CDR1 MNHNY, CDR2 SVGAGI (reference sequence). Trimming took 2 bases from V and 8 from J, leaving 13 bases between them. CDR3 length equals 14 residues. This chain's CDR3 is CASSYAGARDEQFF. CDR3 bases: TGTGCCAGCAGTTACGCGGGCGCGAGGGATGAGCAGTTCTTC.

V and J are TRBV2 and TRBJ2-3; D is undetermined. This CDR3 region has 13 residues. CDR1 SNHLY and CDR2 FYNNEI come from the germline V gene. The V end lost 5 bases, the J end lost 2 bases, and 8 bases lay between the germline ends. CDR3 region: CASSRHFTDTQYF. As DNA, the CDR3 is TGTGCCAGCAGTAGGCACTTCACAGATACGCAGTATTTT.

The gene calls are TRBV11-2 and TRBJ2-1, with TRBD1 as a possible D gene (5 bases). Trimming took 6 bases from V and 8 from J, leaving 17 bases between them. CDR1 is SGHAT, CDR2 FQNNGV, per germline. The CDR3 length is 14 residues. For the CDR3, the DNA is TGTGCCAGCAGTCTGGGGCAGCGATTGGATGAGCAGTTCTTC. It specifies CASSLGQRLDEQFF.

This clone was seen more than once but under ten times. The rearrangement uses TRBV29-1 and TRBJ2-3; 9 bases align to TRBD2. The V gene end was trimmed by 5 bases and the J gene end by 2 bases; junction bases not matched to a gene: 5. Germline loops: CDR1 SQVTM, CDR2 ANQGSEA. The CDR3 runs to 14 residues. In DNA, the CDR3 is TGCAGCGTTTTAGCGGGGGAGACCACAGATACGCAGTATTTT. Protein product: CSVLAGETTDTQYF.